This note documents a single T cell receptor beta chain sequence. The antigen is undetermined. The data derive from a study of T cell repertoires in cytomegalovirus infection. Study-level background: The authors relied on CMV epitopes, both recently identified HLA-C-restricted and well-studied HLA-B-restricted. Public signatures in TCR beta pointed to CMV infection and matching HLA type.

Each CDR3 protein is one row after TCRdb ran MiXCR on the reads. Of about 920,000 distinct CDR3 sequences in the sample, about a third were seen once. V lost 5 bases and J 9 bases, leaving 17 bases between the germline ends. The CDR3 has 14 amino acids. The chain employs TRBV12-3 or TRBV12-4 and TRBJ2-1, with D possibly being TRBD2 (6 bases). The input for sequencing was cultured CD8+ T cells from PBMCs, taken from culture after CMV antigen stimulation. The TCR originated in a human donor in good health (CMV status not recorded). Some clones in this sample may be carry-over from other donors' samples. The CDR3 loop is CASSPEATGVEQFF. CDR3 in DNA: TGTGCCAGCAGTCCAGAGGCTACGGGGGTTGAGCAGTTCTTC.